The present TCR beta chain was sequenced within a study of shared clonotypes between healthy human individuals. This clone has a single count. The same CDR3 can be traced to other DNA sequences in this sample. Deletions cut 4 bases from V and 4 bases from J, with 8 bases between. The CDR3 is 13 amino acids. Germline V gives CDR1 MNHEY, CDR2 SMNVEV (reference sequence). CD8 cells regarded as naive lacked CD45RO, were positively chosen for CCR7, and omitted terminally differentiated effector memory CD45RA+ cells. Method: immunoSEQ multiplex PCR; TCRdb's copy keeps in-frame clones and lacks some. The sample has 2 million to 2.5 million clones, just under 95% seen once.

The origin of this receptor is a man between 18 and 35 years old in good health. The V gene is TRBV27, the J gene TRBJ2-1; the D gene is possibly TRBD1 (5 bases). Sequencing input: naive CD8+ T cells sorted from blood. CDR3 in amino acids: CASSSTVYNEQFF. The CDR3 DNA is TGTGCCAGCAGTTCGACAGTGTACAATGAGCAGTTCTTC.